The 10 T cell receptor beta chains reported below all come from one sample, sequenced in a study of T cells in Graves' hyperthyroidism and ophthalmopathy. Amplification targeted TCR beta CDR3 regions from RNA transcripts. With the HTBI primer set, the TCR CDR3 went through a first round of RT-PCR. One entry per CDR3 protein, called by TCRdb with MiXCR from the multiplex PCR reads. The sample holds about half a million distinct CDR3 sequences, approximately 23% seen once. The sample consisted of blood. The receptors were gathered from a woman in her 70s with Graves' ophthalmopathy.

This clonotype occurred many times. V and J are TRBV2 and TRBJ1-6, with no clear D. From germline, CDR1 is SNHLY and CDR2 FYNNEI. The CDR3 has 14 amino acids. The V end lost 3 bases, the J end lost 3 bases, and 6 bases lay between the germline ends. The CDR3 reads CASSDFGYNSPLHF. CDR3 nucleotides: TGTGCCAGCAGTGATTTCGGCTATAATTCACCCCTCCACTTT.

The V gene is TRBV15, the J gene TRBJ1-6, with D possibly matching TRBD1 (6 bases). V was clipped by 0 bases and J by 7 bases, with 19 bases between them. Germline V gene lookup returns CDR1 LNHNV and CDR2 YYDKDF (reference sequence). This CDR3 contains 18 residues. CDR3 region: CATSRDLGGGSVNSPLHF. The CDR3 DNA follows: TGTGCCACCAGCAGAGATCTAGGGGGGGGGAGCGTCAATTCACCCCTCCACTTT.

This clonotype came up a few times. V gene TRBV29-1 combines with J gene TRBJ2-6; TRBD1 might be the D (5 bases). This CDR3 has 15 amino acids. With 2 bases removed from V and 0 bases from J, the gap between germline ends came to 8 bases. CDR1 is SQVTM, CDR2 ANQGSEA, per germline. In DNA, the CDR3 is TGCAGCGTTGAATGGGGCAACTCTGGGGCCAACGTCCTGACTTTC. Translation: CSVEWGNSGANVLTF.

The CDR3: CASSLMGLSVGEQYF. The CDR3 nucleotides are TGTGCCAGCAGCTTAATGGGACTATCCGTGGGGGAGCAGTACTTC. V and J are TRBV7-2 and TRBJ2-7, with TRBD2 matching over 7 bases. V gave up 2 bases and J gave up 7 bases; unmatched junction bases: 11. CDR1 is SGHTA, CDR2 FQGNSA, per germline. The CDR3 covers 15 residues.

This clonotype was recorded a few times. The chain links TRBV11-3 to TRBJ2-1; 8 bases align to TRBD2. This CDR3 is built from 15 residues. The V gene end was trimmed by 2 bases and the J gene end by 5 bases; junction bases not matched to a gene: 5. From germline, CDR1 is SGHNT and CDR2 YENEEA. CDR3 loop: CASSLHSGRDNEQFF. The CDR3 DNA follows: TGTGCCAGCAGCTTACACAGCGGGAGAGACAATGAGCAGTTCTTC. Variable domain in full (rest from reference TRBV11-3 and TRBJ2-1): EAGVVQSPRYKIIEKKQPVAFWCNPISGHNTLYWYLQNLGQGPELLIRYENEEAVDDSQLPKDRFSAERLKGVDSTLKIQPAELGDSAVYLCASSLHSGRDNEQFFGPGTRLTVL.

The chain carries TRBV20-1 and TRBJ2-7, with D perhaps matching TRBD2 (5 bases). The CDR3 spans 13 residues. CDR1 DFQATT and CDR2 SNEGSKA come from the germline V gene (reference sequence). Trimming removed 6 bases at V and 5 bases at J, with 17 bases between. This chain's CDR3 is CSAPKVGVNEQYF. Written as DNA, the CDR3 is TGCAGTGCCCCGAAGGTCGGGGTTAACGAGCAGTACTTC.

V and J are TRBV5-1 and TRBJ2-5; D is undetermined. V was pared by 0 bases and J by 1 base, with 10 bases between. From germline, CDR1 is SGHRS and CDR2 YFSETQ. CDR3 length: 15 residues. CDR3 nucleotides: TGCGCCAGCAGCTTGGTGGGGTCCGGCCAAGAGACCCAGTACTTC. Translating gives CASSLVGSGQETQYF. Combining the CDR3 with reference TRBV5-1 and TRBJ2-5 gives the whole variable domain KAGVTQTPRYLIKTRGQQVTLSCSPISGHRSVSWYQQTPGQGLQFLFEYFSETQRNKGNFPGRFSGRQFSNSRSEMNVSTLELGDSALYLCASSLVGSGQETQYFGPGTRLLVL.

Ten or more counts support this clonotype. This chain joins TRBV11-1 and TRBJ2-5; D not certain. CDR3 length: 12 residues. V shed 4 bases and J shed 4 bases, with 7 bases lying between them. The germline CDR1 and CDR2 sequences are SGHAT and FQDESV (reference sequence). DNA for the CDR3: TGTGCCAGCAGCTACTCGTTAGAGACCCAGTACTTC. Translation gives CASSYSLETQYF.

At least ten counts were recorded for this clonotype. The gene calls are TRBV30 and TRBJ2-7, with 7 nucleotides matching TRBD2. There are 14 residues in the CDR3. V lost 3 bases to trimming and J lost 0 bases; unmatched junction nucleotides: 5. Germline values: CDR1 GTSNPN, CDR2 SVGIG (reference sequence). The CDR3 loop reads CAWRGRTSSYEQYF. DNA of the CDR3: TGTGCCTGGAGGGGGAGGACTAGCTCCTACGAGCAGTACTTC. The entire variable domain, with the rest obtained from reference TRBV30 and TRBJ2-7, is as follows: SQTIHQWPATLVQPVGSPLSLECTVEGTSNPNLYWYRQAAGRGLQLLFYSVGIGQISSEVPQNLSASRPQDRQFILSSKKLLLSDSGFYLCAWRGRTSSYEQYFGPGTRLTVT.

This sequence joins TRBV7-6 and TRBJ2-3; 9 bases map to TRBD2. The CDR3 runs to 16 residues. The V gene's germline CDR1 is SGHVS and CDR2 FNYEAQ. Germline trimming cut 5 bases from V and 5 bases from J; bases unmatched to any gene: 11. The DNA of the CDR3 is TGTGCCAGCAGCCGCAGACCGGGACTAGCAGTAGATACGCAGTATTTT. Its protein is CASSRRPGLAVDTQYF.